These 19 T cell receptor beta chains came from one sample sequenced in a study of blood T cell repertoires in COVID-19. Profiled with immunoSEQ multiplex PCR; TCRdb holds only in-frame clones, not every one. The sample lists some 170,000 clones, roughly 90% occurring once. Input material: peripheral blood. All receptors derive from a woman aged 45-65 years with acute or convalescent COVID-19.

The chain has TRBV14 and TRBJ1-2; the D is unclear. Trimming took off 1 base at V and 2 bases at J, with 5 bases between the two ends. There are 13 residues in the CDR3. The germline V gene has CDR1 SGHDN and CDR2 FVKESK. The CDR3 nucleotides read TGTGCCAGCAGCCAAGTTCAGAACTATGGCTACACCTTC. It encodes CASSQVQNYGYTF. The full variable domain, rest sourced from reference TRBV14 and TRBJ1-2, is EAGVTQFPSHSVIEKGQTVTLRCDPISGHDNLYWYRRVMGKEIKFLLHFVKESKQDESGMPNNRFLAERTGGTYSTLKVQPAELEDSGVYFCASSQVQNYGYTFGSGTRLTVV.

In its sample, this clone was seen once. V usage is TRBV5-1 and J usage is TRBJ1-1; D may be TRBD1 (5 bases). V lost 7 bases and J 5 bases, leaving 21 bases between the germline ends. CDR1 is SGHRS, CDR2 YFSETQ, per germline. The length of the CDR3 is 15 residues. The CDR3 nucleotides are TGCGCCAGCCGGACCGCGGGGGGAGGAACGACTGAAGCTTTCTTT. It translates to CASRTAGGGTTEAFF. The complete variable domain, with remaining parts taken from reference TRBV5-1 and TRBJ1-1, reads KAGVTQTPRYLIKTRGQQVTLSCSPISGHRSVSWYQQTPGQGLQFLFEYFSETQRNKGNFPGRFSGRQFSNSRSEMNVSTLELGDSALYLCASRTAGGGTTEAFFGQGTRLTVV.

The V gene is TRBV7-6, the J gene TRBJ2-7, with 9 bases fitting TRBD1. CDR3 length: 14 residues. Per germline, CDR1 SGHVS and CDR2 FNYEAQ. Losses at the gene ends were 5 bases for V and 4 bases for J; bases not matched to a gene: 6. The CDR3, as DNA: TGTGCCAGCAGCGCCGGGACAGGGAGATACGAGCAGTACTTC. Translation: CASSAGTGRYEQYF.

This clone came up once. This chain links TRBV15 with TRBJ1-1; 10 bases fit TRBD1. The V segment lost 3 bases and the J segment 4 bases; nucleotides outside the gene matches: 2. Germline V gene data show CDR1 as LNHNV and CDR2 as YYDKDF (reference sequence). This CDR3 spans 14 amino acids. CDR3 coding DNA: TGTGCCACCAGCAGGGACAGGGGGGGCACTGAAGCTTTCTTT. Protein: CATSRDRGGTEAFF.

The CDR3 DNA sequence: TGTGCCAGCAGCGGAAGACTAGCGGAGCACACAGATACGCAGTATTTT. It specifies CASSGRLAEHTDTQYF. The chain joins TRBV9 to TRBJ2-3; 9 nucleotides line up with TRBD2. CDR3 length equals 16 residues. Germline loops: CDR1 SGDLS, CDR2 YYNGEE. Germline trimming cut 3 bases from V and 2 bases from J; bases unmatched to any gene: 7.

V gene TRBV19 combines with J gene TRBJ2-5; 12 nucleotides align to TRBD1. The trim removed 5 bases at V and 6 bases at J, leaving 13 bases unmatched. Per germline, CDR1 LNHDA and CDR2 SQIVND (reference sequence). The CDR3 is 17 amino acids. The CDR3 DNA sequence: TGTGCCAGTAGTCCAGGGACAGGGGGCGGTGGATTAAAGACCCAGTACTTC. Protein product: CASSPGTGGGGLKTQYF.

The V gene is TRBV3-1 (or the pseudogene TRBV3-2), the J gene TRBJ1-2, with D uncertain. This CDR3 has 15 amino acids. Trimming removed 1 base at V and 6 bases at J, with 15 bases between. Germline lookup yields CDR1 LGHDT and CDR2 YNNKEL (reference sequence). The CDR3 bases are TGTGCCAGCAGCCAAGGGCGGCCGCGGTCAAATGGCTACACCTTC. It yields the protein CASSQGRPRSNGYTF.

V and J are TRBV7-3 and TRBJ2-6, with TRBD1 identical over 8 bases. CDR1 SGHTA and CDR2 FQGTGA come from the germline V gene. The trim removed 3 bases at V and 2 bases at J, leaving 9 bases unmatched. CDR3 length equals 18 residues. In nucleotides, the CDR3 is TGTGCCAGCAGCTTGGGCCCCCAGGGGGCGGCTGGGGCCAACGTCCTGACTTTC. Translation gives CASSLGPQGAAGANVLTF.

This chain connects TRBV9 to TRBJ2-2; a weak D match, TRBD1 (5 bases). Germline V gene data show CDR1 as SGDLS and CDR2 as YYNGEE. The CDR3 is made up of 17 amino acids. V lost 0 bases and J lost 1, with 13 bases in between. Written as DNA, the CDR3 is TGTGCCAGCAGCGTAGCTGGGAAGGGGAAGAACACCGGGGAGCTGTTTTTT. It yields the protein CASSVAGKGKNTGELFF.

This clone was observed a single time. Other DNA sequences within the sample encode an identical CDR3. The chain has TRBV7-2 and TRBJ1-6; TRBD1 matches at 8 bases. Trimming removed 5 bases from V and 6 bases from J; junction bases left unmatched: 3. The germline V gene has CDR1 SGHTA and CDR2 FQGNSA. This CDR3 spans 14 amino acids. The CDR3 loop reads CASSLQGGNSPLHF. CDR3 DNA sequence: TGTGCCAGCAGCCTACAGGGGGGTAATTCACCCCTCCACTTT.

The chain uses TRBV7-2 and TRBJ2-2, with D perhaps matching TRBD1 (5 bases). The CDR3 covers 15 residues. V lost 2 bases and J lost 6, with 13 bases in between. Looked up from germline, CDR1 is SGHTA and CDR2 is FQGNSA. The CDR3 bases are TGTGCCAGCAGCTTACAGGGCACCCGGGCCGGGGAGCTGTTTTTT. Amino acid sequence: CASSLQGTRAGELFF. The entire variable domain, with the rest obtained from reference TRBV7-2 and TRBJ2-2, is as follows: GAGVSQSPSNKVTEKGKDVELRCDPISGHTALYWYRQSLGQGLEFLIYFQGNSAPDKSGLPSDRFSAERTGGSVSTLTIQRTQQEDSAVYLCASSLQGTRAGELFFGEGSRLTVL.

The rearrangement uses TRBV7-2 and TRBJ1-1; the D gene is possibly TRBD1 (5 bases). Trimming left V 5 bases short and J 8 bases short, with 15 bases between. The CDR3 length is 13 residues. Per the germline V gene, CDR1 is SGHTA and CDR2 is FQGNSA. The CDR3 here is CASSVDRGLEAFF. The CDR3 nucleotides are TGTGCCAGCAGCGTAGACCGGGGGTTGGAAGCTTTCTTT.

The chain uses TRBV7-9 and TRBJ1-1, with D possibly being TRBD1 (6 bases). This CDR3 contains 13 residues. Deletions cut 7 bases from V and 2 bases from J, with 11 bases between. The germline CDR1 and CDR2 sequences are SEHNR and FQNEAQ (reference sequence). The DNA for the CDR3 is TGTGCCAGCACCGGGACACCCAACACTGAAGCTTTCTTT. It is translated as CASTGTPNTEAFF.

V and J are TRBV15 and TRBJ1-5, with a tentative D call TRBD1 (6 bases). The V and J ends lost 4 bases and 1 base respectively, with 17 bases between them. The CDR3 consists of 17 residues. From germline, CDR1 is LNHNV and CDR2 YYDKDF (reference sequence). This CDR3 is CATSTDRKEGSNQPQHF. The CDR3 DNA reads TGTGCCACCAGCACCGACAGGAAGGAAGGGAGCAATCAGCCCCAGCATTTT.

The J gene is TRBJ1-5, the V gene TRBV19, with D hard to call. The CDR3 totals 17 residues. The V end was cut by 3 bases, the J end by 0 bases, with 15 bases between. Germline lookup yields CDR1 LNHDA and CDR2 SQIVND (reference sequence). The CDR3 DNA reads as TGTGCCAGTAGTATCCTGGGCACAACCGATAGCAATCAGCCCCAGCATTTT. Its translation: CASSILGTTDSNQPQHF.

This clone was seen a single time. The rearrangement uses TRBV7-8 and TRBJ2-3; tentatively, D is TRBD2 (7 bases). The CDR3 sequence is 16 residues long. The germline V gene has CDR1 SGHVS and CDR2 FQNEAQ. V dropped 1 base and J dropped 1 base, with 12 bases sitting between them. This CDR3 reads CASSLGRGPGTDTQYF. The DNA of the CDR3 is TGTGCCAGCAGCTTAGGGCGGGGGCCAGGCACAGATACGCAGTATTTT. The full variable domain, in which reference TRBV7-8 and TRBJ2-3 provide the parts outside the CDR3, is GAGVSQSPRYKVAKRGQDVALRCDPISGHVSLFWYQQALGQGPEFLTYFQNEAQLDKSGLPSDRFFAERPEGSVSTLKIQRTQQEDSAVYLCASSLGRGPGTDTQYFGPGTRLTVL.

This clone occurred a few times. The chain uses TRBV3-1 (or the pseudogene TRBV3-2) and TRBJ1-1; D unclear. Trimming removed 1 base from V and 4 bases from J, with 10 bases in between. The CDR3 is 14 amino acids. From germline, CDR1 is LGHDT and CDR2 YNNKEL (reference sequence). This CDR3 is CASSQGVWATEAFF. CDR3 bases: TGTGCCAGCAGCCAAGGGGTGTGGGCCACTGAAGCTTTCTTT.

This chain uses TRBV3-1 (or the pseudogene TRBV3-2) with TRBJ2-2; no reliable D call. Germline V gene lookup returns CDR1 LGHDT and CDR2 YNNKEL (reference sequence). This CDR3 is 13 amino acids long. V was shortened by 3 bases and J by 6 bases, with 8 bases between the two germline ends. For the CDR3, the DNA is TGTGCCAGCAGCCATTTGGAGTCCGGGGAGCTGTTTTTT. Its protein is CASSHLESGELFF.

The rearrangement uses TRBV9 and TRBJ1-5; 9 bases line up with TRBD1. The trim removed 3 bases at V and 3 bases at J, leaving 4 bases unmatched. From germline, CDR1 is SGDLS and CDR2 YYNGEE. This CDR3 is built from 15 residues. In nucleotides, the CDR3 is TGTGCCAGCAGCGACCGGGACAGGGTCAATCAGCCCCAGCATTTT. It is translated as CASSDRDRVNQPQHF.